The 22 T cell receptor beta chains in this list originate from one sample, sequenced in a study of T cell repertoires in cytomegalovirus infection. Antigens of these TCRs are unknown. TCRdb ran MiXCR on the reads and lists one entry per CDR3 protein. The sample has approximately 310,000 distinct CDR3 sequences; roughly 25% are singletons. This specimen was cultured PBMCs, taken from culture after CMV antigen stimulation. These receptors were taken from a human donor in good health (CMV status not recorded). Some clones in this sample may be carry-over from other donors' samples.

This chain joins TRBV5-1 and TRBJ1-6; D unclear. This CDR3 region has 15 residues. Germline lookup yields CDR1 SGHRS and CDR2 YFSETQ. V was shortened by 0 bases and J by 9 bases, with 13 bases between the two germline ends. In DNA form, the CDR3 reads TGCGCCAGCAGCTTGGACGACGGCATATTTTCACCCCTCCACTTT. It is translated as CASSLDDGIFSPLHF.

This clonotype appeared many times. J is TRBJ1-1 and V is TRBV7-8; D unclear. Trimming removed 4 bases from V and 5 bases from J, with 5 bases in between. This CDR3 is built from 11 residues. CDR1 SGHVS and CDR2 FQNEAQ come from the germline V gene. CDR3 coding DNA: TGTGCCAGCAGCTCCTCTACTGAAGCTTTCTTT. This sequence encodes CASSSSTEAFF.

The V gene is TRBV7-2, the J gene TRBJ2-3, with a possible D match to TRBD1 (6 bases). Germline V CDR1 and CDR2: SGHTA, FQGNSA. The CDR3 spans 15 residues. The V gene lost 4 bases and the J gene lost 2 bases, with 13 bases spanning the gap. In DNA form, the CDR3 reads TGTGCCAGCAGCTGGGGGCCCCGATCCACAGATACGCAGTATTTT. Its translation is CASSWGPRSTDTQYF.

The chain couples TRBV27 to TRBJ1-1; D gene uncertain. The CDR3 is made up of 11 amino acids. Trimming cost V 4 bases and J 10 bases, with 10 bases left between them. Germline V gene sequence: CDR1 MNHEY, CDR2 SMNVEV (reference sequence). As DNA, the CDR3 is TGTGCCAGCAGTTCTATCCGGGGAGCTTTCTTT. It yields the protein CASSSIRGAFF.

This clonotype came up many times. The rearrangement joins TRBV7-2 to TRBJ2-2; D gene unclear. Trimming left V 0 bases short and J 2 bases short, with 4 bases between. Germline V CDR1 and CDR2: SGHTA, FQGNSA. This CDR3 comprises 14 residues. For the CDR3, the DNA is TGTGCCAGCAGCTTAGCGCCCAACACCGGGGAGCTGTTTTTT. Protein sequence: CASSLAPNTGELFF.

The V gene is TRBV6-2 or TRBV6-3, the J gene TRBJ2-1; D not certain. Germline assignment: CDR1 MNHEY and CDR2 SVGEGT. CDR3 length: 14 amino acids. Trimming left V 2 bases short and J 6 bases short, with 11 bases between. CDR3 coding DNA: TGTGCCAGCAGTTACGACACGCCAAGCAATGAGCAGTTCTTC. Protein sequence: CASSYDTPSNEQFF.

This clonotype was counted ten times or more. CDR3 region: CASSVLRDTEAFF. In nucleotides, the CDR3 is TGTGCCAGCTCTGTGCTTAGGGACACTGAAGCTTTCTTT. The chain recombines TRBV12-3 or TRBV12-4 with TRBJ1-1; no firm D call. Trimming pared 8 bases from V and 3 bases from J, leaving 13 bases between. CDR3 length: 13 residues.

The chain joins TRBV28 to TRBJ1-5; D remains ambiguous. V was cut by 5 bases and J by 1 base, with 18 bases left in between. This CDR3 region has 17 residues. Per the germline V gene, CDR1 is MDHEN and CDR2 is SYDVKM. The CDR3 nucleotides are TGTGCCAGCAGTCTCACCCCTCCGTCAGGCAGCAATCAGCCCCAGCATTTT. This encodes CASSLTPPSGSNQPQHF.

This clonotype was seen repeatedly, ten times or more. This chain links TRBV7-8 with TRBJ1-1, with D hard to call. CDR1 is SGHVS, CDR2 FQNEAQ, per germline. The CDR3 length is 13 residues. Deletions cut 3 bases from V and 7 bases from J, with 12 bases between. CDR3 sequence: CASSFRQTDEAFF. CDR3 bases: TGTGCCAGCAGCTTTAGGCAGACGGATGAAGCTTTCTTT.

V usage is TRBV28 and J usage is TRBJ2-5; no clear D gene. V was trimmed by 3 bases and J by 6 bases, leaving 11 bases between them. The germline V gene encodes CDR1 MDHEN and CDR2 SYDVKM. This CDR3 has 13 amino acids. The DNA for the CDR3 is TGTGCCAGCAGTTTGCTCGACATCAAGACCCAGTACTTC. It translates to CASSLLDIKTQYF.

The chain joins TRBV18 to TRBJ2-5, with D possibly matching TRBD1 (6 bases). V lost 6 bases and J 5 bases, leaving 13 bases between the germline ends. CDR1 is KGHSH and CDR2 is LQKENI in the germline V gene. This CDR3 has 13 amino acids. The CDR3 nucleotides read TGTGCCAGCTCCTCACAGGGTGCGGAGACCCAGTACTTC. It is translated as CASSSQGAETQYF.

The chain carries TRBV6-5 and TRBJ1-5; no clear D gene. Trimming cost V 2 bases and J 1 base, with 3 bases left between them. CDR3 length: 13 amino acids. Germline CDR1 MNHEY, CDR2 SVGAGI. CDR3: CASSYGSNQPQHF. The CDR3 nucleotides read TGTGCCAGCAGTTACGGGAGCAATCAGCCCCAGCATTTT.

The J gene is TRBJ2-1, the V gene TRBV5-1, with a possible D match to TRBD1 (5 bases). The CDR3 runs 13 residues. Germline V gives CDR1 SGHRS, CDR2 YFSETQ. V was cut by 0 bases and J by 8 bases, with 9 bases left in between. The CDR3 bases are TGCGCCAGCAGCTTGGTCCAGGGCCATGAGCAGTTCTTC. As protein: CASSLVQGHEQFF.

This clonotype appeared a few times. CDR3 nucleotide sequence: TGTGCCAGCAGCTTCGGGGGTGTGGACATTCAGTACTTC. Protein sequence: CASSFGGVDIQYF. The chain employs TRBV7-6 and TRBJ2-4; maybe TRBD2 (6 bases). The CDR3 contains 13 residues. Per the germline V gene, CDR1 is SGHVS and CDR2 is FNYEAQ. Trimming took off 3 bases at V and 8 bases at J, with 11 bases between the two ends.

The V and J genes are TRBV27 and TRBJ2-3, with TRBD2 matching 7 bases. J was trimmed by 1 base and V by 5 bases; bases with no gene match: 6. CDR1 MNHEY and CDR2 SMNVEV come from the germline V gene (reference sequence). The CDR3 extends over 15 amino acids. The CDR3 spells CASSRLAQGTDTQYF. Here the CDR3 DNA reads TGTGCCAGCAGTCGACTAGCCCAGGGCACAGATACGCAGTATTTT.

This clonotype was recorded a few times. The V and J genes are TRBV15 and TRBJ2-7; D is ambiguous. Trimming cost V 0 bases and J 5 bases, with 11 bases left between them. This CDR3 comprises 14 residues. Germline V lookup: CDR1 LNHNV, CDR2 YYDKDF (reference sequence). In DNA form, the CDR3 reads TGTGCCACCAGCAGAGACAGCCCAAGGAACGAGCAGTACTTC. This sequence encodes CATSRDSPRNEQYF.

This clonotype has only a few counts. This chain connects TRBV7-9 to TRBJ1-2; 8 bases match TRBD1. This CDR3 is built from 15 residues. V was clipped by 3 bases and J by 4 bases; unmatched bases: 7. Germline CDR1 SEHNR, CDR2 FQNEAQ (reference sequence). The CDR3 nucleotides read TGTGCCAGCAGCTTTGACTGGACAGGGTCCTATGGCTACACCTTC. Protein: CASSFDWTGSYGYTF.

This clonotype has a count of ten or more. V is TRBV7-2 and J is TRBJ1-2; perhaps TRBD1 as D (6 bases). The CDR3 totals 16 residues. Trimming pared 1 base from V and 5 bases from J, leaving 17 bases between. Germline values: CDR1 SGHTA, CDR2 FQGNSA. CDR3 nucleotides: TGTGCCAGCAGCTTAGACCCAGGGGCGAGAACTTATGGCTACACCTTC. Amino acid sequence: CASSLDPGARTYGYTF.

The chain recombines TRBV28 with TRBJ2-1, with D possibly TRBD2 on 5 matching bases. The CDR3 runs to 13 residues. Trimming removed 0 bases from V and 9 bases from J, with 9 bases in between. CDR1 is MDHEN, CDR2 SYDVKM, per germline. In nucleotides, the CDR3 is TGTGCCAGCAGTTTATGGGGTCGGGGTGAGCAGTTCTTC. Encoded protein: CASSLWGRGEQFF.

This clonotype was seen a few times. The V and J genes are TRBV4-1 and TRBJ2-3, with 9 bases lining up with TRBD2. The germline V gene encodes CDR1 MGHRA and CDR2 YSYEKL. V dropped 7 bases and J dropped 4; count of bases not matched to a gene: 9. The CDR3 extends over 15 amino acids. CDR3 coding DNA: TGCGCCAGCACCCGAATAGCGGGGGCCCCAGATACGCAGTATTTT. Its translation is CASTRIAGAPDTQYF.

This chain links TRBV7-6 with TRBJ1-1, with TRBD1 matching 8 bases. CDR1 and CDR2 from the germline V gene are SGHVS and FNYEAQ. V was clipped by 3 bases and J by 7 bases; unmatched bases: 7. The CDR3 runs 14 residues. In DNA form, the CDR3 reads TGTGCCAGCAGCTTCCCAGGGGGCGGAGATGAAGCTTTCTTT. Residues: CASSFPGGGDEAFF.

The chain employs TRBV10-3 and TRBJ2-5; D possibly corresponds to TRBD2 (6 bases). Germline loops: CDR1 ENHRY, CDR2 SYGVKD. V lost 6 bases and J lost 3, with 11 bases in between. CDR3 length: 13 residues. CDR3 residues: CAISSGEEETQYF. The DNA of the CDR3 is TGTGCCATCAGCTCGGGAGAGGAAGAGACCCAGTACTTC.